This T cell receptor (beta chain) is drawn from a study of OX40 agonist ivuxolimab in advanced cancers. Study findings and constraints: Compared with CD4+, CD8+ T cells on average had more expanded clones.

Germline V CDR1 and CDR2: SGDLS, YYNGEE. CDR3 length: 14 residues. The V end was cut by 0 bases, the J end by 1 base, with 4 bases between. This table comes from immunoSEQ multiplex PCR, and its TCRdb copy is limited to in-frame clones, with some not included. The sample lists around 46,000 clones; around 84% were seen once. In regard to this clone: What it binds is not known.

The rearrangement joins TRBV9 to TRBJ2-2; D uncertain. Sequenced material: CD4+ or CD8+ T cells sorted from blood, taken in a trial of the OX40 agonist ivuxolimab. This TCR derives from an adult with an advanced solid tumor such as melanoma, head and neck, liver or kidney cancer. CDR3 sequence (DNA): TGTGCCAGCAGCGTAGTTCAGAACACCGGGGAGCTGTTTTTT. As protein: CASSVVQNTGELFF.